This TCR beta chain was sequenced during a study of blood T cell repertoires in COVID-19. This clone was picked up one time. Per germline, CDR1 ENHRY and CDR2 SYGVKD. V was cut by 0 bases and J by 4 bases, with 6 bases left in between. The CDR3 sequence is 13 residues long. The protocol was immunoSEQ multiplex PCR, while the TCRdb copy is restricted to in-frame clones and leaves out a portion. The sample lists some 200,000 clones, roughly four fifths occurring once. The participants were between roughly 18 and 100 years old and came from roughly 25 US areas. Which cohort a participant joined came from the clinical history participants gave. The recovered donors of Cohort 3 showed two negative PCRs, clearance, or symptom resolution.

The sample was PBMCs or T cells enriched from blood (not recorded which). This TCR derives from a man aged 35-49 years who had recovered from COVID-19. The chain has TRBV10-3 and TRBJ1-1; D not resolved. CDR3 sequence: CAISESAGTEAFF. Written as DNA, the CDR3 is TGTGCCATCAGTGAGTCGGCAGGCACTGAAGCTTTCTTT.